Below are 17 T cell receptor beta chains sequenced from a single sample in a study of T-cell memory formation after mild COVID-19. TCRdb independently ran MiXCR on the 5' RACE reads; one entry per CDR3 protein. This sample has 170,000 or so distinct CDR3 sequences, with about 28% found just once. Sequencing was done on a sample of PBMCs or a T cell subset sorted from them (not recorded which). All receptors derive from an adult woman who had mild COVID-19 (a few samples of this study predate the infection). Cell type and time point are not known.

This clonotype was seen at least ten times. J is TRBJ2-1 and V is TRBV27, with 10 bases lining up with TRBD2. This CDR3 has 15 residues. Looked up from germline, CDR1 is MNHEY and CDR2 is SMNVEV (reference sequence). Trimming removed 6 bases from V and 4 bases from J; junction bases left unmatched: 6. The CDR3 DNA is TGTGCCAGCAGGTGGACTAGCGGAGTTTACAATGAGCAGTTCTTC. As protein: CASRWTSGVYNEQFF.

This clonotype was seen a few times. The gene calls are TRBV18 and TRBJ2-2; TRBD1 or TRBD2 may be the D gene (5 bases each). Germline V gives CDR1 KGHSH, CDR2 LQKENI. V was clipped by 1 base and J by 4 bases, with 7 bases between them. The CDR3 runs to 14 residues. CDR3 protein: CASSPRDGTGELFF. The CDR3 DNA follows: TGTGCCAGCTCACCACGGGACGGCACCGGGGAGCTGTTTTTT.

This chain connects TRBV5-6 to TRBJ2-3; 8 bases line up with TRBD2. Germline loops: CDR1 SGHDT, CDR2 YYEEEE. CDR3 length: 15 amino acids. Trimming cost V 0 bases and J 3 bases; bases outside gene matches: 3. CDR3 bases: TGTGCCAGCAGCTTGGGTGCGGGGGGAACAGATACGCAGTATTTT. Encoded protein: CASSLGAGGTDTQYF.

This clonotype was found a few times. The chain uses TRBV6-6 and TRBJ2-1, with 7 positions matching TRBD2. V shed 5 bases and J 5 bases; nucleotides not matched to a gene: 15. Germline CDR1 and CDR2: MNHNY and SVGAGI (reference sequence). This CDR3 region has 17 residues. CDR3 in amino acids: CASSNLGLTSPNNEQFF. CDR3 bases: TGTGCCAGCAGTAACCTGGGACTAACGAGCCCAAACAATGAGCAGTTCTTC.

The CDR3 DNA reads as TGTGCCAGCAGCTTAGTTTCAACTAATGAGCAGTTCTTC. This gives the protein CASSLVSTNEQFF. The V call is TRBV7-2, the J call TRBJ2-1; D is uncertain. The V gene's germline CDR1 is SGHTA and CDR2 FQGNSA. Between the trimmed V and J ends, which lost 1 base and 7 bases, there was a span of 8 bases. This CDR3 region has 13 residues.

Ten or more counts support this clonotype. The V and J genes are TRBV7-9 and TRBJ2-6, with D uncertain. With 8 bases removed from V and 0 bases from J, the gap between germline ends came to 14 bases. Germline CDR1 SEHNR, CDR2 FQNEAQ (reference sequence). The CDR3 extends over 16 amino acids. The CDR3 is CASSLGLGSGANVLTF. The CDR3, as DNA: TGTGCCAGCTCCCTGGGCCTTGGCTCTGGGGCCAACGTCCTGACTTTC. The whole variable domain, filled in from reference TRBV7-9 and TRBJ2-6, reads DTGVSQNPRHKITKRGQNVTFRCDPISEHNRLYWYRQTLGQGPEFLTYFQNEAQLEKSRLLSDRFSAERPKGSFSTLEIQRTEQGDSAMYLCASSLGLGSGANVLTFGAGSRLTVL.

This clonotype was found a few times. The rearrangement uses TRBV20-1 and TRBJ2-3; D gene ambiguous. There are 16 residues in the CDR3. V lost 1 base to trimming and J lost 2 bases, with 16 bases between them. Germline V CDR1 and CDR2: DFQATT, SNEGSKA (reference sequence). Here the CDR3 DNA reads TGCAGTGCTAGAGTTTTTGGGCGGACGCCCACAGATACGCAGTATTTT. This codes for CSARVFGRTPTDTQYF.

This clonotype occurred many times. The V and J genes are TRBV29-1 and TRBJ2-7, with D unresolved. CDR1 is SQVTM and CDR2 is ANQGSEA in the germline V gene. CDR3 length equals 12 residues. V shed 4 bases and J shed 2 bases, with 9 bases lying between them. The CDR3: CSVVGSAYEQYF. The CDR3 DNA reads TGCAGCGTTGTTGGCAGCGCCTACGAGCAGTACTTC.

This clonotype came up a few times. The chain links TRBV20-1 to TRBJ1-3, with a possible D match to TRBD1 (5 bases). The CDR3 spans 14 residues. V was pared by 6 bases and J by 9 bases, with 21 bases between. Looked up from germline, CDR1 is DFQATT and CDR2 is SNEGSKA (reference sequence). As DNA, the CDR3 is TGCAGTGCCCAAGTAGGCAGTGCCGGGGGCACCATATATTTT. Protein product: CSAQVGSAGGTIYF.

This clonotype has only a few counts. The chain has TRBV3-1 and TRBJ2-3, with 7 bases fitting TRBD2. Germline V gives CDR1 LGHDT, CDR2 YNNKEL (reference sequence). The CDR3 is 14 amino acids. V was clipped by 4 bases and J by 5 bases; unmatched bases: 6. CDR3 in DNA: TGTGCCAGCAGCCCGCGGGGGAAAGGAGATACGCAGTATTTT. Protein sequence: CASSPRGKGDTQYF.

The chain is built from TRBV14 and TRBJ2-7; tentative D call: TRBD2 (6 bases). This CDR3 is 13 amino acids long. Looked up from germline, CDR1 is SGHDN and CDR2 is FVKESK. V lost 0 bases and J 7 bases, leaving 10 bases between the germline ends. The DNA for the CDR3 is TGTGCCAGCAGCCAAGATCCAGGAGGGGAGCAGTACTTC. Translating it yields CASSQDPGGEQYF.

V gene TRBV20-1 combines with J gene TRBJ1-5; D possibly corresponds to TRBD1 (5 bases). Between the trimmed V and J ends, which lost 0 bases and 10 bases, there was a span of 19 bases. CDR3 size: 15 residues. Germline assignment: CDR1 DFQATT and CDR2 SNEGSKA (reference sequence). The CDR3 sequence: CSARDSRRDGVPQHF. As DNA, the CDR3 is TGCAGTGCTAGAGATTCCCGCAGGGACGGTGTCCCCCAGCATTTT.

This clonotype was seen more than once but under ten times. The chain joins TRBV5-1 to TRBJ1-1, with 7 bases identical to TRBD1. In germline, CDR1 is SGHRS, CDR2 YFSETQ. V was clipped by 4 bases and J by 6 bases; unmatched bases: 6. CDR3 length: 13 amino acids. CDR3 nucleotides: TGCGCCAGCAGCCTAGACAGGGAACCTGAAGCTTTCTTT. It specifies CASSLDREPEAFF.

This clonotype has only a few counts. This chain joins TRBV29-1 and TRBJ2-7, with 7 bases that match TRBD1. Per the germline V gene, CDR1 is SQVTM and CDR2 is ANQGSEA. The V gene end was trimmed by 5 bases and the J gene end by 3 bases; junction bases not matched to a gene: 4. This CDR3 region has 12 residues. CDR3 sequence (DNA): TGCAGCGTTCAACAGGGGAGCTACGAGCAGTACTTC. Residues: CSVQQGSYEQYF.

The rearrangement joins TRBV9 to TRBJ1-1; D not certain. V was pared by 0 bases and J by 4 bases, with 13 bases between. Germline CDR1 reads SGDLS; CDR2 reads YYNGEE. This CDR3 spans 15 amino acids. CDR3 DNA sequence: TGTGCCAGCAGCGTAGAGGATGGAGGTCGCACTGAAGCTTTCTTT. Translating gives CASSVEDGGRTEAFF.

A few counts support this clonotype. This sequence joins TRBV9 and TRBJ2-1; D unresolved. Germline assignment: CDR1 SGDLS and CDR2 YYNGEE. V was cut by 4 bases and J by 8 bases, with 7 bases left in between. The CDR3 is 11 residues long. CDR3 DNA sequence: TGTGCCAGCAGCTTCCTGGATGAGCAGTTCTTC. Translated: CASSFLDEQFF.

The chain is built from TRBV4-1 and TRBJ2-7; tentatively, D is TRBD2 (5 bases). CDR1 MGHRA and CDR2 YSYEKL come from the germline V gene. V was cut by 1 base and J by 0 bases, with 10 bases left in between. The CDR3 extends over 15 amino acids. The CDR3 loop is CASSQVRGYSYEQYF. In DNA, the CDR3 is TGCGCCAGCAGCCAAGTACGGGGTTACTCCTACGAGCAGTACTTC.